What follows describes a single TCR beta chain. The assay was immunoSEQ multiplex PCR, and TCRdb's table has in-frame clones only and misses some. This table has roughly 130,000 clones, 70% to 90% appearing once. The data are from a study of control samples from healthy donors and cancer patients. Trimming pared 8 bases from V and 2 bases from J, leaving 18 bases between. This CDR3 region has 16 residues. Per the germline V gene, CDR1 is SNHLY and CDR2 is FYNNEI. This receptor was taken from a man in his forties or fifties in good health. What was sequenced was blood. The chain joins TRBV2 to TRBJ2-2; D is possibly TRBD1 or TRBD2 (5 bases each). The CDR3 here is CASGGGVAVNTGELFF. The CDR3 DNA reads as TGTGCCAGCGGGGGTGGGGTGGCAGTCAACACCGGGGAGCTGTTTTTT. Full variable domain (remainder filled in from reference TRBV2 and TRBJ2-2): EPEVTQTPSHQVTQMGQEVILRCVPISNHLYFYWYRQILGQKVEFLVSFYNNEISEKSEIFDDQFSVERPDGSNFTLKIRSTKLEDSAMYFCASGGGVAVNTGELFFGEGSRLTVL.